This entry features one TCR beta chain sequence. What it binds is unknown. These data originate in a study of cytomegalovirus exposure and HLA in healthy donors. On the study more broadly: Of around 400 genotyped donors, roughly 81% grouped in the Caucasian-associated ancestry cluster.

Trimming removed 7 bases at V and 5 bases at J, with 4 bases between. The CDR3 extends over 10 amino acids. Germline CDR1 reads MNHNS; CDR2 reads SASEGT. The primer mix had 60 Vbeta and 13 Jbeta primers. The data were produced by immunoSEQ multiplex PCR, yet TCRdb's version contains in-frame clones alone and is incomplete. The repertoire has 100,000 to 150,000 clones, about 76% of them found once; the top ten carry around 0.67%. Points from the study as a whole: Reports showed the classifier diagnosing cytomegalovirus status with high specificity and sensitivity. Three CMV-associated chains proved CMV antigen-specific in vitro. The productive fraction for most TCR beta V segments was about 87% or about 30% in an earlier analysis.

The clonotype comes from a man between 18 and 35 years old in good health and CMV-seronegative. The sequenced material came from PBMCs. This chain joins TRBV6-1 and TRBJ2-3; D is unresolved. The CDR3 nucleotides are TGTGCCAGCAACAGAGATACGCAGTATTTT. As protein: CASNRDTQYF.